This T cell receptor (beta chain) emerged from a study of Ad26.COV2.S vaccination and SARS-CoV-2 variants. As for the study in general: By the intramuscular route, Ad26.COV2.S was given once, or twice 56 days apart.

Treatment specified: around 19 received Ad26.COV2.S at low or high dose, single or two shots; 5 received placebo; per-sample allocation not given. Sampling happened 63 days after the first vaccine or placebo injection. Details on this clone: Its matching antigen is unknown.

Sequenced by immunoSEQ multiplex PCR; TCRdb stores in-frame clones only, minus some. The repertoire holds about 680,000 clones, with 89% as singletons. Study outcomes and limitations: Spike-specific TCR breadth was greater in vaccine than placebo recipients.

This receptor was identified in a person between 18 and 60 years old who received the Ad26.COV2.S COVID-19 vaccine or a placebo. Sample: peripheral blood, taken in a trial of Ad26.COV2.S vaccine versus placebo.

For the CDR3, the DNA is TGTGCCAGCAGTTATGACAGGGGATCGGGCACAGATACGCAGTATTTT. Its translation is CASSYDRGSGTDTQYF. This rearrangement joins TRBV6-2 or TRBV6-3 to TRBJ2-3, with 8 positions matching TRBD1. V lost 3 bases and J lost 1; bases outside the gene matches: 6. The CDR3 length is 16 residues. Per germline, CDR1 MNHEY and CDR2 SVGEGT.